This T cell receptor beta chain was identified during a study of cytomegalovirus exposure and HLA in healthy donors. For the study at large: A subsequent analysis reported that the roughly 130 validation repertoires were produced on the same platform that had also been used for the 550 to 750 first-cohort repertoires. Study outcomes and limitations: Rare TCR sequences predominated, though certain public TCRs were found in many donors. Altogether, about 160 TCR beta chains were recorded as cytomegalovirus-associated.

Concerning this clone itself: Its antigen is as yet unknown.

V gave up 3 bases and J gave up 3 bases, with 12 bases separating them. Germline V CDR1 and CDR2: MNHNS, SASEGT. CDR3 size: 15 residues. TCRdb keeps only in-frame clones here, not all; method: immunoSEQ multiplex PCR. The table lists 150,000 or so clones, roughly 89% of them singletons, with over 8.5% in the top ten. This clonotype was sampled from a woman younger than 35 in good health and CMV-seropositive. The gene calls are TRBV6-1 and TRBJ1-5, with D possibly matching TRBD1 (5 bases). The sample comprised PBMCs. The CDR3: CASSDKGVLNQPQHF. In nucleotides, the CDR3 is TGTGCCAGCAGTGACAAAGGGGTTCTCAATCAGCCCCAGCATTTT.